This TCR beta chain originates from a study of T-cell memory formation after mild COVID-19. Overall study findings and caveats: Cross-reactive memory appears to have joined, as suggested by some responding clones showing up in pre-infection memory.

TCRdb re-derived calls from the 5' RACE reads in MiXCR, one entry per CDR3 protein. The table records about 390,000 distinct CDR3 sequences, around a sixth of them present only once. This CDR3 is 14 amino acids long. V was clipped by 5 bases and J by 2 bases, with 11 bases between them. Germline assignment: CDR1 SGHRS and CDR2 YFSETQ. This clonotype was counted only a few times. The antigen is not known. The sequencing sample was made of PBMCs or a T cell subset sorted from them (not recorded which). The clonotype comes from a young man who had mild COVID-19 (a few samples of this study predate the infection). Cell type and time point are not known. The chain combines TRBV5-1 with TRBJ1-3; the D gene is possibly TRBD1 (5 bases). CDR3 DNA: TGCGCCAGCAGATCAGGGCAAACTGGAAACACCATATATTTT. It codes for CASRSGQTGNTIYF.